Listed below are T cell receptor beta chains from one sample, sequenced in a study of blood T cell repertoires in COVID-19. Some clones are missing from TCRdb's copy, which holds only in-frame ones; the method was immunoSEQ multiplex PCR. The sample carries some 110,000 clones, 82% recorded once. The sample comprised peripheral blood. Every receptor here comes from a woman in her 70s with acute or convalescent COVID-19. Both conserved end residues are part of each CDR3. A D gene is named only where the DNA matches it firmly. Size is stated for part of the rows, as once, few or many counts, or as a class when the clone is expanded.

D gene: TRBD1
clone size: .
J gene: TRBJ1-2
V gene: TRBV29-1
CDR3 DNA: TGCAGCGTTGATCCGGGACAGGATGGCTACACCTTC
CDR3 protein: CSVDPGQDGYTF

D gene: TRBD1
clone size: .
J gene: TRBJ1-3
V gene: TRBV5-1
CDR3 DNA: TGCGCCAGCAGCCTAAAAGACAGGGGAGCTAAAAACACCATATATTTT
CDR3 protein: CASSLKDRGAKNTIYF

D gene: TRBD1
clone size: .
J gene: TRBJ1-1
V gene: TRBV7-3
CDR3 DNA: TGTGCCAGCAGTCAGGGGGCCCCGGGGACTGAAGCTTTCTTT
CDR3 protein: CASSQGAPGTEAFF

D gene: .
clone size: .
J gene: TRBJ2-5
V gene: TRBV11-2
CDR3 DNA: TGTGCCAGCAGCACGAGGGAAGAGACCCAGTACTTC
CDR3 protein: CASSTREETQYF

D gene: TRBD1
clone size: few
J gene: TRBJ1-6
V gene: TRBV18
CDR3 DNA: TGTGCCAGCGGTGACAGGGGGTCCCCATCGTCACCCCTCCACTTT
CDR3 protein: CASGDRGSPSSPLHF

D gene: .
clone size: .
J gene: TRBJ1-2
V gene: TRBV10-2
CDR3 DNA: TGCGCCAGCAGCGGTCGGCCACTAAACTATGGCTACACCTTC
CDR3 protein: CASSGRPLNYGYTF

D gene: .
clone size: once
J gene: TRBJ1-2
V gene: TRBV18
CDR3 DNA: TGTGCCAGCTCACCTTCTTCAGTCGAGGCCTATGGCTACACCTTC
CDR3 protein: CASSPSSVEAYGYTF

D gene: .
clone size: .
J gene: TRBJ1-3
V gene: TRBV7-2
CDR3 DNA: TGTGCCAGCAGCCCCGAGTCAGGGTACTCTGGAAACACCATATATTTT
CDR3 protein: CASSPESGYSGNTIYF

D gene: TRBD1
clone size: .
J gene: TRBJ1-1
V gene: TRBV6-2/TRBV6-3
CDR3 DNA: TGTGCCAGCAGTCGACAGGGAGGTATTGGCACTGAAGCTTTCTTT
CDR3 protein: CASSRQGGIGTEAFF

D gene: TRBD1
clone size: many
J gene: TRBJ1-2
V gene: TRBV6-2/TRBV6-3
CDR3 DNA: TGTGCCAGCAGTTCAAGGACAGGGGAGATTAACTATGGCTACACCTTC
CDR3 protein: CASSSRTGEINYGYTF

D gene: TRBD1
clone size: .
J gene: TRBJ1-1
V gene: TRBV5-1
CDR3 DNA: TGCGCCAGCAGCTTGGTCCCTTGGACAGGGGAAGGCACTGAAGCTTTCTTT
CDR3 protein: CASSLVPWTGEGTEAFF

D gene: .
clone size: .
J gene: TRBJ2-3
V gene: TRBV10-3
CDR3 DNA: TGTGCCATCAGTGAATGGACAGCTAGCACAGATACGCAGTATTTT
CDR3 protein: CAISEWTASTDTQYF

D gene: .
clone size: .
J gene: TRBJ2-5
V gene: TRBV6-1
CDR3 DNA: TGTGCCAGCAGTGACAGGGTTGAGACCCAGTACTTC
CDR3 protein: CASSDRVETQYF

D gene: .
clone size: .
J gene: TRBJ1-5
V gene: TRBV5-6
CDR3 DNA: TGTGCCAGCAGCTTTGGTGGCGGGCTCTATCAGCCCCAGCATTTT
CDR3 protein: CASSFGGGLYQPQHF

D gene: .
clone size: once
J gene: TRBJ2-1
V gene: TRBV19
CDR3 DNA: TGTGCCAGTAGTACCTGGATTACAGGGTATGATGAGCAGTTCTTC
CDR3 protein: CASSTWITGYDEQFF

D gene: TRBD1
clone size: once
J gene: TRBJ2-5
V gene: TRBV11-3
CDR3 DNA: TGTGCCAGCAGCCTAAGGTCAAACGACAGGGGGTCAGAGACCCAGTACTTC
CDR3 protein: CASSLRSNDRGSETQYF

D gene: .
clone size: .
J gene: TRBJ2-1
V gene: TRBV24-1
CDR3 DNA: TGTGCCACCAGTGATTTGAGCAGGGTGAATGAGCAGTTCTTC
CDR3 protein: CATSDLSRVNEQFF

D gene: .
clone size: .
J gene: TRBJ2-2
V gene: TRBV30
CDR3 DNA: TGTGCCTGGAGTGTACAGGGTGGCAGCCTCACCGGGGAGCTGTTTTTT
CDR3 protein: CAWSVQGGSLTGELFF

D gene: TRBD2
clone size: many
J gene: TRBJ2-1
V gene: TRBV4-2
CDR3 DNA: TGTGCCAGCAGCCAAGATCCGGGAGGGAAATTAAATGAGCAGTTCTTC
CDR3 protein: CASSQDPGGKLNEQFF

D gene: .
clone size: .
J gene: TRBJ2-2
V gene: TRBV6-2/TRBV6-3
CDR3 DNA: TGTGCCAGCAGTTACCCAACAGGATTGAACACCGGGGAGCTGTTTTTT
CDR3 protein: CASSYPTGLNTGELFF

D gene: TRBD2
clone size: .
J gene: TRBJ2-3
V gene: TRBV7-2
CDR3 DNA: TGTGCCAGCAGCTTAGTAGCGGGGGGGCCATCAGATACGCAGTATTTT
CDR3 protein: CASSLVAGGPSDTQYF

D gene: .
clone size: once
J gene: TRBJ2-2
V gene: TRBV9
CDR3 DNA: TGTGCCAGCAGTGCAACACAGGTGTCTTACGGGGAGCTGTTTTTT
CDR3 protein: CASSATQVSYGELFF

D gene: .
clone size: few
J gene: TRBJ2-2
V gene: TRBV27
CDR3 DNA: TGTGCCACATTACGGACGGACTGGGGGCTCACCGGGGAGCTGTTTTTT
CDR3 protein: CATLRTDWGLTGELFF

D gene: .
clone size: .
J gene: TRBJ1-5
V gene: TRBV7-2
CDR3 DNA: TGTGCCAGCAGCTTGCAACCCGACCGGGGGCAGCCCCAGCATTTT
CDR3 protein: CASSLQPDRGQPQHF

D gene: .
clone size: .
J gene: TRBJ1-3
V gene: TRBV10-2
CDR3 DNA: TGCGCCAGCAGACCCCGGGACTCCGGCTCTGGAAACACCATATATTTT
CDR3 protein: CASRPRDSGSGNTIYF

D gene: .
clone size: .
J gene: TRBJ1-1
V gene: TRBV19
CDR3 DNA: TGTGCCAGTAGATCCGGCGGGGTAATCGTGACTGAAGCTTTCTTT
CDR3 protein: CASRSGGVIVTEAFF

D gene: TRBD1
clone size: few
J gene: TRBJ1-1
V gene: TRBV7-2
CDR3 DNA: TGTGCCAGCAGATCGGGACAGAGAAACACTGAAGCTTTCTTT
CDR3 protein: CASRSGQRNTEAFF